Below, one TCR beta chain is given with its context. Its antigen is currently unknown. This specimen comes from a study of monozygotic twins with cystic fibrosis. About the study: Library input was about 3 micrograms of fragmented DNA, with approximately 16 PCR cycles. Study-wide results and caveats: Unrelated CF individuals shared fewer identical clonotypes than monozygotic CF twins. V usage most resembled the co-twin in 13 of 16 pairs. Clonality was generally low (median around 0.009), higher in the most severe patients.

The repertoire was sequenced with immunoSEQ multiplex PCR; TCRdb's copy has only in-frame clones and lacks some. The profile covers over 30,000 clones, with around nine tenths appearing a single time and roughly 0.19% taken by the ten largest. V was cut by 3 bases and J by 4 bases, with 16 bases left in between. Germline V gene data show CDR1 as SEHNR and CDR2 as FQNEAQ (reference sequence). The CDR3 consists of 16 residues. The material sequenced was blood. The rearrangement uses TRBV7-9 and TRBJ2-1; the D gene is possibly TRBD1 (6 bases). The TCR was taken from a boy younger than 10 with cystic fibrosis. The CDR3 DNA is TGTGCCAGCAGCTTGATATCCGGGACATCGTACAATGAGCAGTTCTTC. Translation: CASSLISGTSYNEQFF. Using reference TRBV7-9 and TRBJ2-1 for the parts outside the CDR3, the full variable domain is DTGVSQNPRHKITKRGQNVTFRCDPISEHNRLYWYRQTLGQGPEFLTYFQNEAQLEKSRLLSDRFSAERPKGSFSTLEIQRTEQGDSAMYLCASSLISGTSYNEQFFGPGTRLTVL.